This T cell receptor (beta chain) was sequenced for a study of T cell repertoires in cytomegalovirus infection (dated by TCRdb to about 2019). About the investigation overall: Recently identified HLA-C-restricted CMV epitopes, whose presentation resists viral immunomodulation, were targeted by peptide stimulations together with well-studied HLA-B-restricted epitopes. Because public TCR beta signatures pointed to carriage of CMV infection together with the matching HLA type, the HLA type of each donor mattered for the analysis. General findings and caveats noted by the study authors: The ex vivo response was dominated by HLA-C-restricted CMV-specific TCR beta clonotypes, which also provided the single most frequent clonotype in two of eight donors. In both this cohort and an independent cohort of several hundred donors, the cumulative frequency of public TCR beta family members distinguished carriers of CMV infection plus the relevant HLA type.

Reading the label with the study, this specimen's treatment or condition is: in vitro stimulation with specific CMV peptide epitopes to enrich CMV-specific T cells. This clonotype was counted at least ten times. Its binding antigen is unknown. Per-nucleotide qualities are absent, and no much larger clonotype sits a single base away. V loses 2 bases, J loses 8 bases, and the germline ends lie 22 bases apart. From the cysteine up to the phenylalanine, the CDR3 has a length of 17 residues. Solely the CDR3 DNA is kept, with 51 bases framed from the first base. In the germline V gene, CDR1 corresponds to SGHVS and CDR2 to FNYEAQ. The listed sequencing device is Illumina HiSeq 1500. TCRdb redid the processing of the public reads, applying fastp at Q25 and MiXCR, and retained in-frame beta chains. All rows with the same CDR3 protein become a single entry with the most common DNA and genes. The sample includes approximately 730,000 distinct CDR3 sequences, with roughly 28% observed a single time. Approximately 14% of the sample goes to the ten largest clones.

The rearrangement joined TRBV7-6 to TRBJ2-1; perhaps TRBD1 is the D gene, with 6 bases matching. This TCR derives from a human donor in good health (CMV status not recorded). Some clones in this sample may be carry-over from other donors' samples. Sequencing used cultured CD8+ T cells from PBMCs, obtained from culture after CMV antigen stimulation. The nucleotide sequence reads TGTGCCAGCAGCTTACTTACCTTGGGGGCCCTGAGGGATGAGCAGTTCTTC. Its protein reads: CASSLLTLGALRDEQFF.